The T cell receptor beta chain under discussion was sequenced for a study of human T cells and chemical hapten exposure. TCRdb reprocessed the RACE reads with MiXCR, giving one entry per CDR3 protein. The sample contains about 350,000 distinct CDR3 sequences, about 6.3% of which appear only once. The CDR3 runs to 19 residues. CDR1 and CDR2 (germline): DFQATT, SNEGSKA (reference sequence). J gave up 9 bases and V 1 base, and 20 bases lay outside the gene matches. Specified time point: patch test 2, 6 weeks after DPC sensitization. The treatment here: therapeutic diphenylcyclopropenone sensitization with weekly scalp DPC. This clonotype was found many times.

Sequenced material: whole blood, taken in connection with sensitization to the hapten diphenylcyclopropenone (DPC). This sequence originates from a woman younger than 30 with alopecia areata. Some clones in this sample may be carry-over from other donors' samples. This rearrangement joins TRBV20-1 to TRBJ1-5; TRBD1 matches at 11 bases. CDR3: CSARARGDRGTHNQSPQHF. The CDR3 nucleotides are TGCAGTGCTAGAGCAAGGGGGGACAGGGGGACTCATAATCAGTCGCCCCAGCATTTT.